Shown below are 24 T cell receptor beta chains from a single sample sequenced in a study of blood T cell repertoires in COVID-19. The table came from immunoSEQ multiplex PCR; TCRdb's copy has only in-frame clones and leaves some out. The sample records about 140,000 clones, 85% to 90% being singletons. Sequencing used peripheral blood. The receptors come from a woman aged 60-75 years with active COVID-19.

V and J are TRBV4-3 and TRBJ1-4; D remains unclear. Germline V gene lookup returns CDR1 LGHNA and CDR2 YSLEER. The CDR3 is 16 residues long. V was shortened by 1 base and J by 4 bases, with 13 bases between the two germline ends. The CDR3 DNA is TGCGCCAGCAGCCAAGGAATGGGCCTCGGTAATGAAAAACTGTTTTTT. Translation gives CASSQGMGLGNEKLFF.

V gene TRBV6-2 or TRBV6-3 combines with J gene TRBJ2-5, with TRBD2 matching over 8 bases. The CDR3 totals 13 residues. Germline V gene lookup returns CDR1 MNHEY and CDR2 SVGEGT. The ends lost 2 bases at V and 4 bases at J; junction bases unmatched: 0. CDR3 in DNA: TGTGCCAGCAGTTACCTAGCGGGAGAGACCCAGTACTTC. Protein: CASSYLAGETQYF.

For the CDR3, the DNA is TGTGCCAGCAGCGACGGTCCTAGCGATAACAATGAGCAGTTCTTC. Translation: CASSDGPSDNNEQFF. V usage is TRBV6-5 and J usage is TRBJ2-1, with D perhaps matching TRBD2 (6 bases). Trimming took 6 bases from V and 5 from J, leaving 17 bases between them. The CDR3 is 15 residues long. CDR1 and CDR2 from the germline V gene are MNHEY and SVGAGI.

V and J are TRBV5-1 and TRBJ2-1; TRBD2 matches at 11 bases. J lost 1 base, V lost 3 bases, and 3 bases had no gene match. Per germline, CDR1 SGHRS and CDR2 YFSETQ. The CDR3 extends over 16 amino acids. This CDR3 is CASSSGTSGSYNEQFF. CDR3 sequence (DNA): TGCGCCAGCAGCTCGGGGACTAGCGGTTCCTACAATGAGCAGTTCTTC.

The V and J genes are TRBV28 and TRBJ2-5; 10 nucleotides line up with TRBD1. CDR1 is MDHEN and CDR2 is SYDVKM in the germline V gene. The CDR3 totals 16 residues. Trimming took 6 bases from V and 6 from J; bases not matched to a gene: 13. CDR3 bases: TGTGCCAGCAGAAACTATACCGGGACAGGGGTAAAGACCCAGTACTTC. Protein: CASRNYTGTGVKTQYF.

The chain combines TRBV4-3 with TRBJ2-7; TRBD2 matches at 13 bases. The length of the CDR3 is 19 residues. Trimming cost V 0 bases and J 4 bases; bases outside gene matches: 12. Germline values: CDR1 LGHNA, CDR2 YSLEER. The CDR3 sequence is CASSQDSELAGGREYEQYF. CDR3 in DNA: TGCGCCAGCAGCCAAGATTCCGAACTAGCGGGAGGGAGAGAATACGAGCAGTACTTC.

The V and J genes are TRBV2 and TRBJ1-4; 8 nucleotides line up with TRBD1. V lost 4 bases to trimming and J lost 7 bases; unmatched junction nucleotides: 8. Germline V gene data show CDR1 as SNHLY and CDR2 as FYNNEI. The length of the CDR3 is 15 residues. This CDR3 reads CASSVDRVKGEKLFF. The CDR3 DNA is TGTGCCAGCAGTGTGGACAGGGTAAAGGGTGAAAAACTGTTTTTT.

This clone was recorded once. The chain combines TRBV15 with TRBJ2-7, with TRBD1 as a possible D gene (5 bases). Germline assignment: CDR1 LNHNV and CDR2 YYDKDF (reference sequence). The CDR3 contains 15 residues. With 0 bases removed from V and 3 bases from J, the gap between germline ends came to 12 bases. The CDR3 DNA sequence: TGTGCCACCAGCAGAGATGAGCAAAGGGGCTACGAGCAGTACTTC. This translates into CATSRDEQRGYEQYF.

The chain combines TRBV2 with TRBJ2-1, with TRBD1 matching 7 bases. The CDR3 length is 17 residues. Germline CDR1 SNHLY, CDR2 FYNNEI. V gave up 0 bases and J gave up 0 bases; unmatched junction bases: 5. The CDR3 sequence is CASSEAYGTDSYNEQFF. CDR3 sequence (DNA): TGTGCCAGCAGTGAAGCGTACGGGACAGACTCCTACAATGAGCAGTTCTTC.

The genes are TRBV14 and TRBJ2-3; a weak D match, TRBD2 (6 bases). The V gene lost 2 bases and the J gene lost 5 bases, with 17 bases spanning the gap. CDR1 is SGHDN, CDR2 FVKESK, per germline. This CDR3 is 16 amino acids long. CDR3 sequence: CASSQRPSRAGDTQYF. DNA of the CDR3: TGTGCCAGCAGCCAACGACCTTCAAGAGCGGGAGATACGCAGTATTTT.

The gene calls are TRBV7-2 and TRBJ2-4; TRBD1 might be the D (5 bases). Trimming pared 6 bases from V and 7 bases from J, leaving 19 bases between. This CDR3 spans 15 amino acids. CDR1 is SGHTA and CDR2 is FQGNSA in the germline V gene. The CDR3 region is CASSQGAAKGNIQYF. CDR3 bases: TGTGCCAGCAGTCAAGGGGCGGCCAAAGGTAACATTCAGTACTTC.

This clone was seen a few times. The chain carries TRBV9 and TRBJ1-6; the match to TRBD1 covers 9 bases. The CDR3 spans 17 residues. Per the germline V gene, CDR1 is SGDLS and CDR2 is YYNGEE. Unmatched junction bases numbered 6, after V lost 3 bases and J lost 2 bases. CDR3 bases: TGTGCCAGCAGCGCGGGACAGGGATTCCCCTATAATTCACCCCTCCACTTT. Its protein product is CASSAGQGFPYNSPLHF.

The chain couples TRBV29-1 to TRBJ1-1; no reliable D call. The germline V gene has CDR1 SQVTM and CDR2 ANQGSEA. The CDR3 is 12 amino acids. Deletions cut 7 bases from V and 5 bases from J, with 14 bases between. CDR3 loop: CSGGPTGTEAFF. CDR3 DNA: TGCAGCGGAGGACCCACGGGAACTGAAGCTTTCTTT.

The chain has TRBV10-3 and TRBJ2-1; perhaps TRBD2 as D (6 bases). V was clipped by 0 bases and J by 7 bases, with 16 bases between them. The germline gives CDR1 ENHRY, CDR2 SYGVKD. The CDR3 consists of 16 residues. Here the CDR3 reads CAISESTGEWGNEQFF. CDR3 in DNA: TGTGCCATCAGTGAGTCGACGGGGGAGTGGGGTAATGAGCAGTTCTTC.

The gene calls are TRBV29-1 and TRBJ2-7, with 15 bases that match TRBD2. V shed 3 bases and J 2 bases; nucleotides not matched to a gene: 5. The CDR3 is made up of 16 amino acids. CDR1 is SQVTM and CDR2 is ANQGSEA in the germline V gene. The CDR3: CSVEPGLAGGPYEQYF. The CDR3 coding sequence is TGCAGCGTTGAGCCGGGACTAGCGGGAGGACCCTACGAGCAGTACTTC.

The chain uses TRBV15 and TRBJ2-2; 8 nucleotides align to TRBD1. After removal of 1 base from V and 6 bases from J, the junction contained 4 bases not matched to a gene. This CDR3 has 15 residues. From germline, CDR1 is LNHNV and CDR2 YYDKDF (reference sequence). The CDR3 coding sequence is TGTGCCACCAGCAGAGCACTACAGGGGGCCGGGGAGCTGTTTTTT. The encoded protein is CATSRALQGAGELFF.

The chain links TRBV5-6 to TRBJ2-1; the D gene is possibly TRBD2 (6 bases). CDR3 length: 15 amino acids. Trimming took off 1 base at V and 8 bases at J, with 16 bases between the two ends. Germline CDR1 SGHDT, CDR2 YYEEEE. DNA for the CDR3: TGTGCCAGCAGCTTGTTCGGGGGTCAGTTTGATGAGCAGTTCTTC. It specifies CASSLFGGQFDEQFF.

The chain is built from TRBV28 and TRBJ2-2, with TRBD2 matching over 8 bases. Per the germline V gene, CDR1 is MDHEN and CDR2 is SYDVKM. CDR3 length equals 15 residues. The trim removed 6 bases at V and 3 bases at J, leaving 6 bases unmatched. CDR3 in DNA: TGTGCCAGCAGCTTTAGCGGGACCCACACCGGGGAGCTGTTTTTT. Translated, it gives CASSFSGTHTGELFF.

This chain connects TRBV30 to TRBJ2-5; 11 nucleotides agree with TRBD1. V lost 3 bases to trimming and J lost 5 bases; unmatched junction nucleotides: 8. The CDR3 contains 15 residues. CDR1 is GTSNPN, CDR2 SVGIG, per germline (reference sequence). CDR3: CAWSRIGTGGETQYF. The CDR3 region has the DNA TGTGCCTGGAGCCGGATCGGGACAGGGGGGGAGACCCAGTACTTC.

The J gene is TRBJ2-7, the V gene TRBV9; 7 bases fit TRBD2. Germline trimming cut 5 bases from V and 5 bases from J; bases unmatched to any gene: 4. CDR3 length: 12 residues. The germline V gene has CDR1 SGDLS and CDR2 YYNGEE. The chain's CDR3 is CASSGLGHEQYF. The CDR3 DNA is TGTGCCAGCAGTGGACTAGGCCACGAGCAGTACTTC.

The chain is built from TRBV28 and TRBJ2-4; TRBD2 aligns across 10 bases. The ends lost 1 base at V and 7 bases at J; junction bases unmatched: 4. Germline V gene sequence: CDR1 MDHEN, CDR2 SYDVKM. This CDR3 region has 15 residues. CDR3 DNA: TGTGCCAGCAGTTTATATTCTAGCGGGAGTAACATTCAGTACTTC. It codes for CASSLYSSGSNIQYF.

The CDR3 DNA reads as TGCGCCAGCAGCGGGGGCCGGAGCTCCTACAATGAGCAGTTCTTC. Protein: CASSGGRSSYNEQFF. The chain recombines TRBV5-1 with TRBJ2-1; a weak D match, TRBD1 (6 bases). The germline CDR1 and CDR2 sequences are SGHRS and YFSETQ. CDR3 size: 15 residues. The germline V and J ends were trimmed by 4 bases and 0 bases, with 11 bases remaining between them.

The rearrangement joins TRBV7-9 to TRBJ1-1; perhaps TRBD1 as D (6 bases). The CDR3 length is 12 residues. Germline lookup yields CDR1 SEHNR and CDR2 FQNEAQ (reference sequence). V was pared by 3 bases and J by 10 bases, with 12 bases between. CDR3 region: CASSFQGSRAFF. In nucleotides, the CDR3 is TGTGCCAGCAGCTTCCAGGGGAGTCGAGCTTTCTTT.

The rearrangement joins TRBV30 to TRBJ1-2; perhaps TRBD1 as D (5 bases). The CDR3 is 12 amino acids. Between the trimmed V and J ends, which lost 5 bases and 7 bases, there was a span of 14 bases. CDR1 and CDR2 from the germline V gene are GTSNPN and SVGIG (reference sequence). CDR3 nucleotide sequence: TGTGCCTGGGGACACTTTGGACTTGGCTACACCTTC. Residues: CAWGHFGLGYTF.